This is a list of T cell receptor beta chains from one sample in a study of T cell repertoires in cytomegalovirus infection. TCRdb processed the reads anew with MiXCR; each CDR3 protein has one entry. The table has 200,000 to 250,000 distinct CDR3 sequences, approximately 38% seen once. The antigens of these receptors remain unknown. The starting material was CD8+ T cells from cultured PBMCs, obtained from culture after CMV antigen stimulation. The receptor set was obtained from a human donor in good health (CMV status not recorded). Some clones in this sample may be carry-over from other donors' samples. CDR3s include the opening cysteine and the closing phenylalanine or tryptophan. The order of the fields is V gene, clone size, J gene, D gene, CDR3 protein, CDR3 DNA. D genes are given only for firm matches. Not all rows give a size; the values are once, few, many and, for expanded clones, a class.

>TRBV11-2|NA|TRBJ2-1|NA
CASSLRPDENEQFF
TGTGCCAGCAGCCTACGACCAGACGAGAATGAGCAGTTCTTC
>TRBV12-3/TRBV12-4|many|TRBJ1-2|TRBD1
CASSFSRQGSGYTF
TGTGCCAGCAGTTTCTCGAGACAGGGGAGCGGCTACACCTTC
>TRBV7-6|NA|TRBJ2-2|NA
CASSFRGGADTGELFF
TGTGCCAGCAGCTTTCGTGGGGGCGCGGACACCGGGGAGCTGTTTTTT
>TRBV4-1|NA|TRBJ2-7|TRBD2
CASSQDLAGESSYEQYF
TGCGCCAGCAGCCAAGATCTAGCGGGAGAGAGTTCCTACGAGCAGTACTTC
>TRBV7-9|few|TRBJ1-2|NA
CASSSPLGGGYTF
TGTGCCAGCAGCTCCCCACTTGGGGGCGGCTACACCTTC
>TRBV7-2|few|TRBJ1-2|NA
CASSLGHVYGYTF
TGTGCCAGCAGCTTAGGACACGTTTATGGCTACACCTTC
>TRBV7-3|NA|TRBJ2-7|TRBD1
CASRYSGQGATYEQYF
TGTGCCAGCAGATACTCGGGACAGGGGGCAACGTACGAGCAGTACTTC
>TRBV4-1|NA|TRBJ1-1|NA
CASSQDTTSEAFF
TGTGCCAGCAGCCAAGACACGACCTCTGAAGCTTTCTTT
>TRBV2|NA|TRBJ1-6|NA
CASRVLPGHQSSPLHF
TGTGCCAGCAGGGTACTTCCGGGACATCAATCTTCACCCCTCCACTTT
>TRBV14|NA|TRBJ2-1|NA
CASSHQPFTGNNEQFF
TGTGCCAGCAGCCATCAACCCTTTACAGGCAACAATGAGCAGTTCTTC
>TRBV19|NA|TRBJ2-2|NA
CASYDGPNTGELFF
TGTGCCAGCTATGACGGCCCGAACACCGGGGAGCTGTTTTTT
>TRBV5-1|NA|TRBJ1-1|NA
CASSLEGPGAFF
TGCGCCAGCAGCTTGGAGGGCCCAGGGGCTTTCTTT
>TRBV12-3/TRBV12-4|few|TRBJ2-5|NA
CASSPVSPEETQYF
TGTGCCAGCAGTCCTGTCTCCCCCGAGGAGACCCAGTACTTC
>TRBV11-1|NA|TRBJ2-3|NA
CASSLIGPDTQYF
TGTGCCAGCAGCTTAATTGGGCCAGATACGCAGTATTTT
>TRBV7-6|NA|TRBJ2-4|TRBD1
CASSARQGVGKNIQYF
TGTGCCAGCAGCGCCCGTCAGGGGGTCGGAAAAAACATTCAGTACTTC
>TRBV7-2|many|TRBJ2-2|NA
CASSFNPWGTGELFF
TGTGCCAGCAGCTTCAACCCTTGGGGCACCGGGGAGCTGTTTTTT
>TRBV27|NA|TRBJ1-5|NA
CASSLLGAAQPQHF
TGTGCCAGCAGTTTACTGGGGGCTGCTCAGCCCCAGCATTTT
>TRBV7-6|NA|TRBJ2-1|NA
CASSLGPAAGIGRQFF
TGTGCTAGCAGCCTAGGGCCTGCGGCGGGCATCGGCCGGCAGTTCTTC
>TRBV24-1|NA|TRBJ2-7|NA
CATSERSGPDEQYF
TGTGCCACCAGTGAGCGAAGCGGGCCGGACGAGCAGTACTTC
>TRBV9|NA|TRBJ2-6|TRBD1
CASNSDPGGSGANVLTF
TGTGCCAGCAACTCGGACCCAGGGGGCTCTGGGGCCAACGTCCTGACTTTC
>TRBV19|NA|TRBJ2-3|NA
CASSLILTDQSTDTQYF
TGTGCCAGTAGTCTCATCCTGACAGACCAGAGCACAGATACGCAGTATTTT
>TRBV5-1|NA|TRBJ2-3|TRBD1
CASTAGQGTDTQYF
TGCGCCAGCACCGCGGGACAGGGAACAGATACGCAGTATTTT
>TRBV5-1|few|TRBJ2-2|TRBD1
CASSTGQGGSGELFF
TGCGCCAGCAGCACGGGACAGGGAGGATCCGGGGAGCTGTTTTTT
>TRBV6-6|NA|TRBJ2-7|NA
CASGGANEQYF
TGTGCCAGCGGAGGGGCAAACGAGCAGTACTTC
>TRBV4-2|NA|TRBJ1-2|NA
CASSPSLLTAGGYTF
TGTGCCAGCAGCCCGTCCTTACTAACTGCTGGTGGCTACACCTTC
>TRBV7-7|few|TRBJ2-3|NA
CASSLEQGRADTQYF
TGTGCTAGCAGCTTAGAACAGGGAAGGGCAGATACGCAGTATTTT
>TRBV7-9|NA|TRBJ2-1|TRBD2
CASSLAQVDGGYQFF
TGTGCCAGCAGCTTAGCCCAGGTTGACGGGGGGTATCAGTTCTTC
>TRBV4-1|NA|TRBJ1-1|TRBD1
CASSHGTGSEAFF
TGCGCCAGCAGCCACGGGACAGGTTCTGAAGCTTTCTTT
>TRBV6-1|NA|TRBJ2-7|TRBD1
CASSPSTGGRSYEQYF
TGTGCCAGCAGTCCATCGACAGGGGGCCGGAGCTACGAGCAGTACTTC
>TRBV7-9|once|TRBJ2-2|NA
CASSPPFQGNTGELFF
TGTGCAAGCAGCCCCCCGTTCCAGGGAAACACCGGGGAGCTGTTTTTT
>TRBV11-2|NA|TRBJ1-1|NA
CASSSRLGRENTEAFF
TGTGCCAGCAGCTCTAGGCTCGGGAGGGAGAACACTGAAGCTTTCTTT
>TRBV18|few|TRBJ2-1|TRBD1
CASSPPGQSYNEQFF
TGTGCCAGCTCACCACCGGGACAGTCTTACAATGAGCAGTTCTTC
>TRBV3-1|many|TRBJ2-7|TRBD2
CASSQDGGLGAFSTYFYEQYF
TGTGCCAGCAGCCAAGACGGGGGACTAGGAGCGTTCTCTACTTACTTCTACGAGCAGTACTTC
>TRBV7-3|few|TRBJ2-1|NA
CASSLSVDYNEQFF
TGTGCCAGCAGCTTATCGGTTGACTACAATGAGCAGTTCTTC
>TRBV27|NA|TRBJ1-4|NA
CASSLSNSNEKLFF
TGTGCCAGCAGTTTGTCCAACTCAAATGAAAAACTGTTTTTT
>TRBV27|few|TRBJ2-5|NA
CASSLRPIQETQYF
TGTGCCAGCAGTTTACGACCCATTCAAGAGACCCAGTACTTC
>TRBV7-9|few|TRBJ2-5|NA
CASSLGPFPQETQYF
TGTGCCAGCAGCTTAGGGCCGTTCCCCCAAGAGACCCAGTACTTC
>TRBV27|few|TRBJ2-7|TRBD1
CASSRDRGQTYEQYF
TGTGCCAGCAGTCGAGACAGGGGGCAGACCTACGAGCAGTACTTC
>TRBV7-4|NA|TRBJ1-1|NA
CASSFQTEAFF
TGTGCCAGCAGCTTCCAGACCGAAGCTTTCTTT
>TRBV20-1|NA|TRBJ2-1|TRBD1
CSARDLGQEWDNEQFF
TGCAGTGCTAGAGATCTCGGACAGGAATGGGACAATGAGCAGTTCTTC
>TRBV20-1|NA|TRBJ2-1|TRBD2
CSARDLAGESSVVSYNEQFF
TGCAGTGCTAGAGATCTCGCGGGAGAGTCGAGTGTCGTCTCCTACAATGAGCAGTTCTTC
>TRBV6-6|NA|TRBJ1-6|NA
CASTAGPYNSPLHF
TGTGCCAGCACCGCAGGTCCTTATAATTCACCCCTCCACTTT